This TCR beta chain was identified in a study of regulatory T cells in long-lasting Graves disease. Arm-PCR of CDR3 regions and iRepertoire HTBI primers were the basis on which TCR beta libraries were built. MiXCR, run by TCRdb on the multiplex PCR reads, gives a single entry per CDR3 protein. The sample has roughly 560,000 distinct CDR3 sequences, about 12% seen once; the top ten hold 8.9%. Findings and caveats of the study: Patients with persistent disease showed a bias toward TRBV28, TRBJ1-2 and TRBJ2-5.

For this clonotype: Its cognate antigen is unknown.

Looked up from germline, CDR1 is GTSNPN and CDR2 is SVGIG (reference sequence). The germline V and J ends were trimmed by 0 bases and 3 bases, with 12 bases remaining between them. This CDR3 has 14 amino acids. The sample's time point: newly diagnosed GD, antithyroid drugs for less than 3 months. The TCR library was prepared using RNA isolated from PBMCs. The same specimen was also included in a second study, on T cells in Graves' hyperthyroidism and ophthalmopathy. From that study: With the HTBI primer set, the TCR CDR3 went through a first round of RT-PCR.

Specimen: peripheral blood mononuclear cells (PBMCs), collected at new diagnosis, from a patient treated with antithyroid drugs. The TCR comes from a woman younger than 45 with Graves disease. The rearrangement uses TRBV30 and TRBJ2-7, with D perhaps matching TRBD2 (5 bases). CDR3 region: CAWSVPRDGYEQYF. CDR3 bases: TGTGCCTGGAGTGTACCTCGGGATGGCTACGAGCAGTACTTC.